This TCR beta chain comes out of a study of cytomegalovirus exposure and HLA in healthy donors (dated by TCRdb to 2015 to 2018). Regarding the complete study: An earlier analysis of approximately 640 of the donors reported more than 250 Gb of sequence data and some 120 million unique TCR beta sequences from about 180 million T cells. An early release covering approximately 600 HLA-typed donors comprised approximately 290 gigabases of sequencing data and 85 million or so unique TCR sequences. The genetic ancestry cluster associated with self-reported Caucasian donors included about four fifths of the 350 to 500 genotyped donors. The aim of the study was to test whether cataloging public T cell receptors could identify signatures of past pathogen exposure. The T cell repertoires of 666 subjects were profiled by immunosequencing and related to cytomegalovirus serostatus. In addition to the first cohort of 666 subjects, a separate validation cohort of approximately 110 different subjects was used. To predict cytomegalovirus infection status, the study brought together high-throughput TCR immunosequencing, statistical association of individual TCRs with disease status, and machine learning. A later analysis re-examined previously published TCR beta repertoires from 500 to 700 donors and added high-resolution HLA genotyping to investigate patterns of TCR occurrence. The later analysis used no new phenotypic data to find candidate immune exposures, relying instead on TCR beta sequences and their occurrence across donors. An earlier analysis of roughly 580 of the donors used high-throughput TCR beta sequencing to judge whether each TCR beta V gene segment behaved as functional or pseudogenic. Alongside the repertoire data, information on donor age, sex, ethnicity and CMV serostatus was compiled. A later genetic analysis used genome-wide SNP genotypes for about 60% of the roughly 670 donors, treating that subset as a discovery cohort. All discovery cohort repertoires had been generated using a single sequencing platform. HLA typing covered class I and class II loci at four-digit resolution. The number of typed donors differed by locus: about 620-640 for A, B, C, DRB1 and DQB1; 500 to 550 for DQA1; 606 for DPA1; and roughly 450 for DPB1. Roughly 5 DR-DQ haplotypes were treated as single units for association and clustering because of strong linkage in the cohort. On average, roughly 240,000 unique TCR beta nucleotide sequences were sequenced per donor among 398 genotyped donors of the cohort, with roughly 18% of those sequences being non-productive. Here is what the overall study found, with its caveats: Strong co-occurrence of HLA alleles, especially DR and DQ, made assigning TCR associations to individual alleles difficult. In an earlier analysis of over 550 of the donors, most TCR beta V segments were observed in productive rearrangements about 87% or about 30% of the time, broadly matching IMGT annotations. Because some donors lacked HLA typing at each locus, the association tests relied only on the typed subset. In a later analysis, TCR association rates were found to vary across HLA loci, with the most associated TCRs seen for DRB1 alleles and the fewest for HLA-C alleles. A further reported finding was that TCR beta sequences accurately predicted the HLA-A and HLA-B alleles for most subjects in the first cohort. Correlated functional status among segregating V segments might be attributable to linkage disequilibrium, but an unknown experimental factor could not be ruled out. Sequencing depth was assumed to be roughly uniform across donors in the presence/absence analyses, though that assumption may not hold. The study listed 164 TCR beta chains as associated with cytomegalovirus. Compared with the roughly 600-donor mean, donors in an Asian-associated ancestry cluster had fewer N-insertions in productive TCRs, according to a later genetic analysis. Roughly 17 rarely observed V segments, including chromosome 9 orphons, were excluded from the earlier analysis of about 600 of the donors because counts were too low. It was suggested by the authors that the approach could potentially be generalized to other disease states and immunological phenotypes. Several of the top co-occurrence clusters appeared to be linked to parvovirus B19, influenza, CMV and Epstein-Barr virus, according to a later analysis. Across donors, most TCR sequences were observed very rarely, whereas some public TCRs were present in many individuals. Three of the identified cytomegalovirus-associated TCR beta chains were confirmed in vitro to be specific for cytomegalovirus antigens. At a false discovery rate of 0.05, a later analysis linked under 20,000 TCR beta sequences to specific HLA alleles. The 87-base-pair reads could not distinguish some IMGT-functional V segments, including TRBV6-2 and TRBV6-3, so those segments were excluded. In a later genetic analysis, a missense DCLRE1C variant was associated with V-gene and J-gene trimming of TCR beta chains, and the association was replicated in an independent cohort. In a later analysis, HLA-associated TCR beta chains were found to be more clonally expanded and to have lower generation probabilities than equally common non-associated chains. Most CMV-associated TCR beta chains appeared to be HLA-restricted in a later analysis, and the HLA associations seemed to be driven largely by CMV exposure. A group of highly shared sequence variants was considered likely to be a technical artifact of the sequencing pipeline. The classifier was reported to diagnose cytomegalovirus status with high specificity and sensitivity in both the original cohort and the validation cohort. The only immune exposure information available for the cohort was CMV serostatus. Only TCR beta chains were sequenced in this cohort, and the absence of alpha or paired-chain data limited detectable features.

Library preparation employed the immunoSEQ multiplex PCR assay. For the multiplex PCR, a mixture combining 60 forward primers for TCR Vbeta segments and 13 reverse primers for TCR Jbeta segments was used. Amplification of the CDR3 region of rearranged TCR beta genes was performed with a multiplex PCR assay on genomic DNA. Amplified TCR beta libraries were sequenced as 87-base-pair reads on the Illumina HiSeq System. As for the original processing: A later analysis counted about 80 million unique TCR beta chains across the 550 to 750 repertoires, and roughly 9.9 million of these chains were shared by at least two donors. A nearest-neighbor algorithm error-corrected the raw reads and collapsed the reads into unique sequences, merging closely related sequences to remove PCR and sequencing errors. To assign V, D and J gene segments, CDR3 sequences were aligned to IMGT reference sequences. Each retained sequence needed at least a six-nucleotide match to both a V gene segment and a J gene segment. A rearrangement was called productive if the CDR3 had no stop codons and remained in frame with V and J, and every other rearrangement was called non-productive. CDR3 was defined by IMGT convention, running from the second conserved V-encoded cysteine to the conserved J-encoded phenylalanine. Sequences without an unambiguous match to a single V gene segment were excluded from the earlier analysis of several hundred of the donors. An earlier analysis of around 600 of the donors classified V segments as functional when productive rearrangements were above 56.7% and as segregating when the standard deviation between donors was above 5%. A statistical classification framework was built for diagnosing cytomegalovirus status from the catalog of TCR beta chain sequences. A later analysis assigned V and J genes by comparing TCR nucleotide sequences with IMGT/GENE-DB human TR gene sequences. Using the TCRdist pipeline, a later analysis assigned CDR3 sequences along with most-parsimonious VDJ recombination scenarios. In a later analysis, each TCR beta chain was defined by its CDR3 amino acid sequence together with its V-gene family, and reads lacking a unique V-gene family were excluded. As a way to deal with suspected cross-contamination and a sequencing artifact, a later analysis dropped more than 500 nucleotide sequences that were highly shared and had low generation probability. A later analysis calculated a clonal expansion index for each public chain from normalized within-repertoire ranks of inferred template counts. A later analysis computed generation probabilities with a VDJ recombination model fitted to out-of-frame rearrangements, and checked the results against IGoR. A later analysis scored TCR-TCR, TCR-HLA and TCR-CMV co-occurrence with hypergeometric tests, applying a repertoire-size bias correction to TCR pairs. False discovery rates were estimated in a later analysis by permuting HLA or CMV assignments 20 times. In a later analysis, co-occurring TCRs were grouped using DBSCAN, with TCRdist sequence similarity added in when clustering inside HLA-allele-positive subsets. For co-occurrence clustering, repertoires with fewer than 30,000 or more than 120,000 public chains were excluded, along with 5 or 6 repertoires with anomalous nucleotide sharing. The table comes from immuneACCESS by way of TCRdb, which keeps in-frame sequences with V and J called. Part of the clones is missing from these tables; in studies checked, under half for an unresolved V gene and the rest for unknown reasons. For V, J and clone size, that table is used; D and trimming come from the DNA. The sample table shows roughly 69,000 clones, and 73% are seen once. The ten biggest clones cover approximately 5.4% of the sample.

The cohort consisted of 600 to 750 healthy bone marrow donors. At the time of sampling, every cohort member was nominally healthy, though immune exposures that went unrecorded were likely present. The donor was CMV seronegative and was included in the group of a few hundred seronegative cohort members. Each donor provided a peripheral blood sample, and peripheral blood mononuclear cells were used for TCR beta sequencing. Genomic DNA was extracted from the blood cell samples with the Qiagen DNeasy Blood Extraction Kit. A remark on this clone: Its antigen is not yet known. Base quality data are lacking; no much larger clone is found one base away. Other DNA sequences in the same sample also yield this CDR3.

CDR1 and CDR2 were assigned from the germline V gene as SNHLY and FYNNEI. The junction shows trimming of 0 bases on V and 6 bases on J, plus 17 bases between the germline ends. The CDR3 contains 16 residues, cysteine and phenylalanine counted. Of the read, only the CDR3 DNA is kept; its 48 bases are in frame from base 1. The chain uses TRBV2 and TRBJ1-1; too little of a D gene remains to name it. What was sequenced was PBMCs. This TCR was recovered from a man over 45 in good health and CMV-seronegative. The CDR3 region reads CASSEARSGGESEAFF. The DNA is TGTGCCAGCAGTGAAGCTAGATCGGGTGGAGAATCTGAAGCTTTCTTT.